These 6 T cell receptor beta chains came from one sample sequenced in a study of T cell changes during pregnancy in multiple sclerosis. Sequencing used immunoSEQ multiplex PCR; TCRdb keeps in-frame clones, though not all of them. The sample shows some 87,000 clones, over 80% of them seen only once. The sequencing here drew on peripheral blood, taken in the first trimester of pregnancy. The receptors were sampled from a female donor with multiple sclerosis, enrolled in a pregnancy study.

V gene TRBV14 combines with J gene TRBJ2-1, with 13 bases fitting TRBD2. V was clipped by 0 bases and J by 9 bases; unmatched bases: 8. The CDR3 runs 17 residues. Germline assignment: CDR1 SGHDN and CDR2 FVKESK. CDR3 DNA sequence: TGTGCCAGCAGCCAAGAACTACTAGCGGGAGGGGGAGGTGAGCAGTTCTTC. Its translation is CASSQELLAGGGGEQFF.

The chain links TRBV18 to TRBJ1-2, with D perhaps TRBD1 (6 bases). CDR3 size: 13 residues. Trimming removed 4 bases at V and 2 bases at J, with 8 bases between. Germline V gives CDR1 KGHSH, CDR2 LQKENI. This CDR3 reads CASSRTGNYGYTF. The CDR3 nucleotides read TGTGCCAGCTCACGTACAGGGAACTATGGCTACACCTTC. The full variable domain, completed using reference TRBV18 and TRBJ1-2, is NAGVMQNPRHLVRRRGQEARLRCSPMKGHSHVYWYRQLPEEGLKFMVYLQKENIIDESGMPKERFSAEFPKEGPSILRIQQVVRGDSAAYFCASSRTGNYGYTFGSGTRLTVV.

CDR3 region: CASRRTGDTEAFF. CDR3 nucleotides: TGTGCCAGCAGGAGGACAGGAGACACTGAAGCTTTCTTT. The V gene is TRBV6-4, the J gene TRBJ1-1, with TRBD1 matching 7 bases. Germline V gene data show CDR1 as MRHNA and CDR2 as SNTAGT. The CDR3 is 13 residues long. Losses at the gene ends were 6 bases for V and 3 bases for J; bases not matched to a gene: 4.

The chain links TRBV27 to TRBJ1-2; 9 bases map to TRBD1. V shed 3 bases, J shed 3 bases, and the junction held 8 bases outside the gene matches. In germline, CDR1 is MNHEY, CDR2 SMNVEV (reference sequence). CDR3 size: 16 residues. CDR3 in DNA: TGTGCCAGCAGTTTCACCGGGACAGGGACTTACTATGGCTACACCTTC. Protein sequence: CASSFTGTGTYYGYTF.

The chain employs TRBV28 and TRBJ2-7, with D maybe TRBD1 (5 bases). Deletions cut 6 bases from V and 0 bases from J, with 9 bases between. CDR3 length: 13 residues. The germline CDR1 and CDR2 sequences are MDHEN and SYDVKM. In DNA, the CDR3 is TGTGCCAGCAGCCACGACAGCTCCTACGAGCAGTACTTC. This gives the protein CASSHDSSYEQYF.

The chain is built from TRBV7-3 and TRBJ2-7, with TRBD1 identical over 8 bases. V was clipped by 2 bases and J by 7 bases; unmatched bases: 4. Germline V lookup: CDR1 SGHTA, CDR2 FQGTGA. This CDR3 has 13 residues. CDR3 coding DNA: TGTGCCAGCAGCTTACAGGGGGCCGGTGAGCAGTACTTC. It encodes CASSLQGAGEQYF.